This T cell receptor beta chain was recorded in a study of CD8+CD57+ T cells in acquired aplastic anemia. Background on the study: Mean yield of DNA from sorted CD4+ and CD8+ cells was roughly 3.1 ug. There were some 11 million reads, on average, for CD4+ cells from healthy donors. Findings and limits, study-wide: Patients and controls turned out to have twenty-nine CD8+ CDR3 sequences in common.

The template used for profiling TCR beta VDJ and CDR3 was genomic DNA. Using its own MiXCR run on the reads, TCRdb lists one record per CDR3 protein. Seen here are tens of thousands of distinct CDR3 sequences, approximately 78% observed once, and the top ten hold roughly 34%. Concerning this clonotype: The target antigen is unknown.

The ends lost 8 bases at V and 7 bases at J; junction bases unmatched: 5. Germline CDR1 SGHVS, CDR2 FQNEAQ. This CDR3 has 12 residues. The source material was sorted CD4+, CD8+, or CD8+CD57+ T cells (not recorded which) from PBMCs. The rearrangement links TRBV7-8 to TRBJ1-1; 9 bases are a match to TRBD1. The receptor was isolated from a human donor in good health, serving as a control. The CDR3 DNA reads TGTGCCAGCCAGGACAGGGGAGATGAAGCTTTCTTT. It is translated as CASQDRGDEAFF.